These 28 T cell receptor beta chains were sequenced from one sample in a study of blood T cell repertoires in COVID-19. Sequencing used immunoSEQ multiplex PCR; TCRdb keeps in-frame clones, though not all of them. The sample gives about 200,000 clones, roughly 80% of which show up once; about 5% is in the top ten. The material sequenced was PBMCs or T cells enriched from blood (not recorded which). These TCRs come from a woman aged 60-75 years with acute COVID-19.

The chain joins TRBV2 to TRBJ2-4; 8 nucleotides align to TRBD1. Per germline, CDR1 SNHLY and CDR2 FYNNEI. There are 16 residues in the CDR3. V lost 8 bases and J lost 6; bases outside the gene matches: 15. CDR3 region: CASVSGIWTGTNIQYF. CDR3 nucleotide sequence: TGTGCCAGCGTTAGTGGTATCTGGACAGGGACAAACATTCAGTACTTC. Supplemented by reference TRBV2 and TRBJ2-4, the full variable domain reads EPEVTQTPSHQVTQMGQEVILRCVPISNHLYFYWYRQILGQKVEFLVSFYNNEISEKSEIFDDQFSVERPDGSNFTLKIRSTKLEDSAMYFCASVSGIWTGTNIQYFGAGTRLSVL.

For the CDR3, the DNA is TGTGCCAGCAGCCTTCCCGGGGAGCTGTTTTTT. Translating gives CASSLPGELFF. The V and J genes are TRBV9 and TRBJ2-2; D uncertain. V was clipped by 4 bases and J by 6 bases, with 4 bases between them. Germline V gene sequence: CDR1 SGDLS, CDR2 YYNGEE. CDR3 length equals 11 residues.

This clone was picked up one time. The chain uses TRBV28 and TRBJ2-3, with 8 bases that match TRBD2. Germline V lookup: CDR1 MDHEN, CDR2 SYDVKM. The V and J ends lost 2 bases and 4 bases, in that order; junction bases with no gene match: 11. The CDR3 totals 17 residues. The DNA of the CDR3 is TGTGCCAGCAGTTTACGATCCTCTTTCGGGGGGGCAGATACGCAGTATTTT. This encodes CASSLRSSFGGADTQYF. The variable domain in full, completed from reference TRBV28 and TRBJ2-3, reads DVKVTQSSRYLVKRTGEKVFLECVQDMDHENMFWYRQDPGLGLRLIYFSYDVKMKEKGDIPEGYSVSREKKERFSLILESASTNQTSMYLCASSLRSSFGGADTQYFGPGTRLTVL.

This sequence joins TRBV7-6 and TRBJ2-5; the D gene is possibly TRBD1 (6 bases). V was shortened by 2 bases and J by 5 bases, with 36 bases between the two germline ends. CDR3 size: 22 residues. Germline lookup yields CDR1 SGHVS and CDR2 FNYEAQ. CDR3 DNA sequence: TGTGCCAGCAGCTTAAAAGCAGCTCTACGTGAGGCCTGGGGGCGGATTACGGAGACCCAGTACTTC. Residues: CASSLKAALREAWGRITETQYF.

The chain employs TRBV29-1 and TRBJ1-2, with TRBD1 as a possible D gene (5 bases). Germline V gives CDR1 SQVTM, CDR2 ANQGSEA. The V end lost 7 bases, the J end lost 5 bases, and 14 bases lay between the germline ends. CDR3 length equals 12 residues. CDR3 residues: CSAGGTDYGYTF. CDR3 nucleotides: TGCAGCGCAGGAGGGACGGATTATGGCTACACCTTC.

The chain combines TRBV9 with TRBJ1-1, with 12 nucleotides matching TRBD1. The germline CDR1 and CDR2 sequences are SGDLS and YYNGEE. Trimming cost V 3 bases and J 1 base; bases outside gene matches: 7. This CDR3 contains 17 residues. The CDR3 DNA reads as TGTGCCAGCAGCGACGGGACAGGGGGCACGACGAACACTGAAGCTTTCTTT. It is translated as CASSDGTGGTTNTEAFF.

The V and J genes are TRBV4-3 and TRBJ2-7, with D perhaps TRBD2 (6 bases). Trimming took off 4 bases at V and 6 bases at J, with 10 bases between the two ends. CDR1 is LGHNA, CDR2 YSLEER, per germline. The CDR3 has 12 residues. The CDR3, as DNA: TGCGCCAGCAGCCCCATCGGGGGCGAGCAGTACTTC. Amino acids: CASSPIGGEQYF.

V usage is TRBV7-8 and J usage is TRBJ1-4; a weak D match, TRBD1 (5 bases). V dropped 1 base and J dropped 8 bases, with 14 bases sitting between them. This CDR3 spans 15 amino acids. The germline V gene encodes CDR1 SGHVS and CDR2 FQNEAQ. The CDR3 reads CASSLGWGNGEKLFF. CDR3 bases: TGTGCCAGCAGCTTAGGATGGGGCAATGGAGAAAAACTGTTTTTT.

The J gene is TRBJ2-3, the V gene TRBV29-1, with TRBD1 as a possible D gene (6 bases). Trimming took off 3 bases at V and 4 bases at J, with 11 bases between the two ends. The CDR3 extends over 13 amino acids. Germline V CDR1 and CDR2: SQVTM, ANQGSEA. CDR3 loop: CSVDTGNADTQYF. The CDR3 DNA reads as TGCAGCGTTGACACAGGGAACGCAGATACGCAGTATTTT.

The chain carries TRBV18 and TRBJ2-5; 7 bases are a match to TRBD1. The CDR3 sequence is 14 residues long. V gave up 4 bases and J gave up 5 bases; unmatched junction bases: 7. Looked up from germline, CDR1 is KGHSH and CDR2 is LQKENI. The CDR3 coding sequence is TGTGCCAGCTCACAACGACAGGGTTCGGAGACCCAGTACTTC. Amino acids: CASSQRQGSETQYF.

The chain has TRBV5-5 and TRBJ1-2, with TRBD1 matching over 7 bases. Germline loops: CDR1 SGHKS, CDR2 YYEKEE (reference sequence). V trimming: 6 bases; J trimming: 2 bases; junction bases outside the gene matches: 16. The CDR3 is 17 amino acids. CDR3 in amino acids: CASISPTGLRGNYGYTF. The CDR3 nucleotides read TGTGCCAGCATTTCCCCGACAGGGCTAAGGGGGAACTATGGCTACACCTTC. Full variable domain (remainder filled in from reference TRBV5-5 and TRBJ1-2): DAGVTQSPTHLIKTRGQQVTLRCSPISGHKSVSWYQQVLGQGPQFIFQYYEKEERGRGNFPDRFSARQFPNYSSELNVNALLLGDSALYLCASISPTGLRGNYGYTFGSGTRLTVV.

This chain joins TRBV19 and TRBJ1-5, with D unclear. Trimming removed 10 bases from V and 3 bases from J, with 10 bases in between. The CDR3 totals 12 residues. Per germline, CDR1 LNHDA and CDR2 SQIVND (reference sequence). CDR3 protein: CAIGVANQPQHF. CDR3 DNA sequence: TGTGCCATAGGAGTTGCCAATCAGCCCCAGCATTTT. Supplemented by reference TRBV19 and TRBJ1-5, the full variable domain reads DGGITQSPKYLFRKEGQNVTLSCEQNLNHDAMYWYRQDPGQGLRLIYYSQIVNDFQKGDIAEGYSVSREKKESFPLTVTSAQKNPTAFYLCAIGVANQPQHFGDGTRLSIL.

The chain has TRBV2 and TRBJ1-5; D might be TRBD1 (6 bases). The CDR3 sequence is 14 residues long. V dropped 3 bases and J dropped 6 bases, with 12 bases sitting between them. Germline lookup yields CDR1 SNHLY and CDR2 FYNNEI. This chain's CDR3 is CASSDGRGRQPQHF. CDR3 coding DNA: TGTGCCAGCAGTGATGGCAGGGGTCGTCAGCCCCAGCATTTT. Supplemented by reference TRBV2 and TRBJ1-5, the full variable domain reads EPEVTQTPSHQVTQMGQEVILRCVPISNHLYFYWYRQILGQKVEFLVSFYNNEISEKSEIFDDQFSVERPDGSNFTLKIRSTKLEDSAMYFCASSDGRGRQPQHFGDGTRLSIL.

With regard to this clone: At the DNA level, this CDR3 is encoded by other sequences in the same sample as well. V usage is TRBV3-1 (or the pseudogene TRBV3-2) and J usage is TRBJ1-5; 11 bases are a match to TRBD1. The germline V gene encodes CDR1 LGHDT and CDR2 YNNKEL (reference sequence). This CDR3 comprises 15 residues. V was pared by 0 bases and J by 6 bases, with 1 base of the junction left unmatched. CDR3 amino acids: CASSQDGTGGQPQHF. The DNA for the CDR3 is TGTGCCAGCAGCCAAGATGGGACAGGGGGTCAGCCCCAGCATTTT.

This chain links TRBV13 with TRBJ1-3; D not certain. Germline V gene data show CDR1 as PRHDT and CDR2 as FYEKMQ (reference sequence). The CDR3 has 16 residues. The V end was cut by 5 bases, the J end by 0 bases, with 14 bases between. Here the CDR3 reads CASSRIEGSSGNTIYF. The CDR3, as DNA: TGTGCCAGCAGCCGAATCGAGGGCTCCTCTGGAAACACCATATATTTT.

The J gene is TRBJ2-2, the V gene TRBV6-5, with D tentatively TRBD1 (5 bases). Deletions cut 6 bases from V and 4 bases from J, with 9 bases between. The CDR3 length is 13 residues. Germline V gene sequence: CDR1 MNHEY, CDR2 SVGAGI. CDR3 sequence: CASRQGATGELFF. DNA for the CDR3: TGTGCCAGCAGGCAGGGTGCCACCGGGGAGCTGTTTTTT.

This chain uses TRBV6-5 with TRBJ2-7; 7 nucleotides agree with TRBD1. Trimming at V came to 4 bases and at J to 3 bases, leaving 0 bases not matched to a gene. Germline V gene sequence: CDR1 MNHEY, CDR2 SVGAGI. The CDR3 sequence is 12 residues long. The chain's CDR3 is CASSSGGYEQYF. The CDR3 bases are TGTGCCAGCAGTTCAGGGGGCTACGAGCAGTACTTC.

V and J are TRBV9 and TRBJ1-3, with unresolved D. Germline-derived CDR1 and CDR2 are SGDLS and YYNGEE. V was shortened by 0 bases and J by 0 bases, with 7 bases between the two germline ends. The CDR3 runs to 15 residues. CDR3 sequence (DNA): TGTGCCAGCAGCGTAGAAGGAGGCTCTGGAAACACCATATATTTT. Translated, it gives CASSVEGGSGNTIYF. The full variable domain, its missing parts supplied by reference TRBV9 and TRBJ1-3, is DSGVTQTPKHLITATGQRVTLRCSPRSGDLSVYWYQQSLDQGLQFLIQYYNGEERAKGNILERFSAQQFPDLHSELNLSSLELGDSALYFCASSVEGGSGNTIYFGEGSWLTVV.

The genes are TRBV5-4 and TRBJ1-6, with D maybe TRBD1 (5 bases). The V end lost 4 bases, the J end lost 7 bases, and 21 bases lay between the germline ends. The CDR3 consists of 17 residues. Germline CDR1 is SGHNT and CDR2 is YYREEE (reference sequence). CDR3 nucleotide sequence: TGTGCCAGCAGCGCCGGGGGGACCGGGCCCCTAAATTCACCCCTCCACTTT. Residues: CASSAGGTGPLNSPLHF.

The gene calls are TRBV28 and TRBJ2-1; 10 nucleotides match TRBD2. Trimming cost V 2 bases and J 3 bases; bases outside gene matches: 10. The germline V gene encodes CDR1 MDHEN and CDR2 SYDVKM. CDR3 length: 18 residues. The DNA for the CDR3 is TGTGCCAGCAGTTTAGGTGTGCCTAGCGGGGGCGGCTACAATGAGCAGTTCTTC. Translating it yields CASSLGVPSGGGYNEQFF.

The V gene is TRBV11-3, the J gene TRBJ2-3; 14 nucleotides agree with TRBD2. This CDR3 is built from 17 residues. After removal of 4 bases from V and 4 bases from J, the junction contained 7 bases not matched to a gene. Germline assignment: CDR1 SGHNT and CDR2 YENEEA. As DNA, the CDR3 is TGTGCCAGCAGCTCGGGACTAGCGGGAGTAGGAGCAGATACGCAGTATTTT. Its protein is CASSSGLAGVGADTQYF.

This clone was detected a few times. The rearrangement uses TRBV7-9 and TRBJ1-2; D ambiguous. Trimming left V 2 bases short and J 0 bases short, with 13 bases between. CDR3 length equals 16 residues. Germline V gene data show CDR1 as SEHNR and CDR2 as FQNEAQ (reference sequence). The CDR3: CASSLKRFPTNYGYTF. CDR3 DNA: TGTGCCAGCAGCTTAAAGCGGTTTCCCACTAACTATGGCTACACCTTC.

This chain connects TRBV18 to TRBJ2-5; perhaps TRBD1 as D (5 bases). Germline CDR1 is KGHSH and CDR2 is LQKENI. With 2 bases removed from V and 1 base from J, the gap between germline ends came to 11 bases. The CDR3 has 15 amino acids. The CDR3 DNA follows: TGTGCCAGCTCACCAAGGGGCAGCAGCCAAGAGACCCAGTACTTC. Its translation: CASSPRGSSQETQYF.

This clone occurred once. The V gene is TRBV27, the J gene TRBJ2-1, with a possible D match to TRBD2 (5 bases). Germline assignment: CDR1 MNHEY and CDR2 SMNVEV (reference sequence). V was pared by 5 bases and J by 2 bases, with 16 bases between. CDR3 length: 16 amino acids. This CDR3 is CASSLSPGRAYNEQFF. The CDR3 region has the DNA TGTGCCAGCAGTCTCAGTCCGGGAAGAGCCTACAATGAGCAGTTCTTC.

The chain couples TRBV5-1 to TRBJ2-5, with TRBD2 matching over 11 bases. Germline V gene data show CDR1 as SGHRS and CDR2 as YFSETQ. Losses at the gene ends were 3 bases for V and 5 bases for J; bases not matched to a gene: 24. This CDR3 has 21 amino acids. CDR3 residues: CASSSRLMGLAGGTQGETQYF. In DNA, the CDR3 is TGCGCCAGCAGCTCACGCCTGATGGGGCTAGCGGGAGGCACCCAGGGGGAGACCCAGTACTTC.

V gene TRBV11-2 combines with J gene TRBJ2-1; 9 bases match TRBD2. CDR1 and CDR2 from the germline V gene are SGHAT and FQNNGV. The CDR3 consists of 14 residues. The trim removed 7 bases at V and 3 bases at J, leaving 4 bases unmatched. The CDR3 DNA follows: TGTGCCAGCACAGTAGCGGGGGACTACAATGAGCAGTTCTTC. Translating gives CASTVAGDYNEQFF.

The V gene is TRBV7-2, the J gene TRBJ1-2; D is possibly TRBD1 (5 bases). The length of the CDR3 is 14 residues. CDR1 SGHTA and CDR2 FQGNSA come from the germline V gene. V dropped 4 bases and J dropped 4 bases, with 13 bases sitting between them. The CDR3 loop reads CASSSRGGTYGYTF. The CDR3 nucleotides read TGTGCCAGCAGCTCACGCGGGGGAACCTATGGCTACACCTTC.

This chain uses TRBV12-3 or TRBV12-4 with TRBJ1-5, with D unclear. V shed 3 bases and J shed 6 bases, with 9 bases lying between them. The CDR3 length is 13 residues. CDR3 residues: CASSFGEGQPQHF. The CDR3 coding sequence is TGTGCCAGCAGTTTTGGGGAGGGTCAGCCCCAGCATTTT.